This T cell receptor beta chain appears in the sequencing data of a study of CD8+ T cells in alopecia areata (dated by TCRdb to between 2018 and 2020). With respect to the entire study: Treated patients were enrolled in an open-label pilot trial of oral tofacitinib, 5 to 10 mg twice daily, for moderate-to-severe alopecia areata. Patients stayed on tofacitinib for 6 to 18 months and then had 6 months of follow-up off drug so that delayed response and recurrence could be assessed. Disease severity in treated patients was measured with the SALT score, which quantifies the percentage of affected scalp surface area. To study T cell clonal expansion in alopecia areata, the researchers applied high-throughput TCRbeta sequencing to both the C3H/HeJ mouse model and human patients. Human TCRbeta sequencing covered scalp tissue and sorted CD4+ and CD8+ peripheral blood T cells from patchy and totalis/universalis alopecia areata patients and healthy controls. Biopsies were taken from tofacitinib-treated patients at baseline and at 4 and 24 weeks of treatment, and a later scalp biopsy was taken in several of the tofacitinib-treated patients. Clonality in the scalp was compared among normal scalp (n=4), patchy alopecia areata scalp (n=8), and alopecia totalis/universalis scalp (n=8). RNA was extracted with the PAXgene miRNA kit for fixed scalp, the miRNeasy kit for PBMCs, and the RNeasy kit for mouse skin. TCRbeta CDR3 regions were amplified by immunoSEQ multiplex PCR with 35 Vbeta forward and 13 Jbeta reverse primers.

Of note for this clone: No antigen is known for it. Nothing much larger sits one base from this clone, and base qualities are not available.

At the junction V is shortened by 3 bases and J by 4 bases; bases outside the gene matches: 7. The CDR3 has 16 amino acids, counting the end cysteine and phenylalanine. Of all the DNA, just the CDR3 is kept, 48 bases in frame from base 1. As encoded in the germline V gene, CDR1 is SGHDT while CDR2 is YYEEEE. The investigation overall reported the following: Compared with mice, TCR sequences shared between patients were less clear, possibly partly because of HLA diversity across the patient population. Resident alphabeta T cells in normal human skin are also sequenced, complicating scalp TCR repertoire analysis, unlike mouse skin dominated by gammadelta T cells. Tofacitinib significantly decreased scalp clonality and the number of expanded CD8+ clones among the top 100 scalp clones. Higher clonality and more expanded CD8+ clones were observed in lesional scalp than in normal scalp, particularly in alopecia totalis/universalis, a finding suggestive of antigenic drive. The treated cohort was small, with a single nonresponder, so links between baseline CD8+ expansion and response need larger studies. Many expanded lesional clones were found to persist in scalp and blood during tofacitinib treatment, and relapse after treatment cessation may be partly explained by this persistence.

The intended sense of this specimen's time point label: about 5 months on oral tofacitinib. Read against the paper, the sample's treatment or condition label means: oral pan-JAK inhibitor, 5-10 mg twice daily. Lesional scalp punch biopsies and peripheral blood were obtained from alopecia areata patients. After PBMCs were isolated by density centrifugation and stained for CD3, CD4 and CD8, a FACSAria was used to sort CD4+ and CD8+ T cells. Library creation used the immunoSEQ multiplex PCR assay. RNA was extracted from all samples and reverse transcribed into cDNA as template for TCR sequencing. First-strand cDNA was synthesized with SuperScript III using a 2:1 mix of oligo-dT and random hexamers. A synthetic immune receptor repertoire was used to gauge amplification bias, and whatever bias remained was removed computationally. As for how the authors treated the data: After raw reads were preprocessed to remove errors, the CDR3 was defined following IMGT conventions as running from the conserved cysteine to phenylalanine. Clonality was calculated as 1 minus Shannon entropy normalized by log2 of the number of productive unique TCRs. Whether each scalp clone was CD4 or CD8 was inferred by checking scalp TCRbeta sequences against the CD4 and CD8 repertoires from sorted blood. What TCRdb holds here is the immuneACCESS table cut down to in-frame rearrangements. Part of the clones is not present; checked against another copy, under half of the missing clones reflect an unresolved V gene, and the others are unexplained. Clone size and V and J calls were adopted from that table, with D and trimming inferred from the DNA. The sample table shows around 270,000 clones, and more than 45% are seen once. The ten largest clones add up to 1.8% of the sample.

The chain employs TRBV5-6 and TRBJ1-5; 10 bases in the middle match TRBD1. The material sequenced was CD4+ T cells sorted from blood, taken at week 24, from a patient treated with tofacitinib. The sequence was obtained from a human donor with alopecia areata. The CDR3 region: CASSSGGQGRNQPQHF. The sequenced DNA is TGTGCCAGCAGCTCGGGGGGACAGGGGCGGAATCAGCCCCAGCATTTT.